The rows below give T cell receptor beta chains drawn from one sample of a study of PD-1 blockade in mismatch repair-deficient tumors. Produced via immunoSEQ multiplex PCR; TCRdb's table is partial and in-frame only. The repertoire holds 25,000 to 30,000 clones, approximately 84% seen once, with about 3% in the top ten. The material was PBMCs, obtained before pembrolizumab treatment. These receptor sequences come from an adult with mismatch repair-deficient cancer. Each CDR3 is given with its conserved first and last residue. The order of the fields is D gene, CDR3 length, clone size, J gene, V gene, CDR3 DNA, CDR3 protein. A D gene is named only where the DNA matches it firmly. Rows give clone size only sometimes, using once, few, many, or a class for an expanded clone.

>TRBD2|18|-|TRBJ2-6|TRBV30
TGTGCCTGGAGGGGGGTTCCGGTAGCGGGGGTAGGGGCCAACGTCCTGACTTTC
CAWRGVPVAGVGANVLTF
>TRBD1|17|-|TRBJ1-1|TRBV14
TGTGCCAGCAGCCAAGGCGGGACAGGGGTGGGAGAAACTGAAGCTTTCTTT
CASSQGGTGVGETEAFF
>-|13|-|TRBJ2-5|TRBV6-1
TGTGCCAGCAGTGAAGTGGCTCAAGAGACCCAGTACTTC
CASSEVAQETQYF
>TRBD2|12|few|TRBJ2-7|TRBV18
TGTGCCAGCTCGCCAGGGACTACCGAGCAGTACTTC
CASSPGTTEQYF
>-|14|-|TRBJ2-1|TRBV7-2
TGTGCCAGCAGCTTAGCCAGGACTACGGATGAGCAGTTCTTC
CASSLARTTDEQFF
>-|13|-|TRBJ1-4|TRBV25-1
TGTGCCAGCAGTGAATGGCAGGGGGAAAAACTGTTTTTT
CASSEWQGEKLFF
>TRBD1|16|-|TRBJ2-4|TRBV2
TGTGCCAGCAGTTCGGACAGGTTGCACGCCAAAAACATTCAGTACTTC
CASSSDRLHAKNIQYF
>TRBD2|11|-|TRBJ2-7|TRBV29-1
TGCAGCGTCGCGGGGGTTTCCGAGCAGTACTTC
CSVAGVSEQYF
>TRBD2|15|once|TRBJ2-1|TRBV6-5
TGTGCCACCACCGTGACTAGCGGGAGACCTCGGGAGCAGTTCTTC
CATTVTSGRPREQFF
>TRBD1|15|-|TRBJ1-3|TRBV9
TGTGCCAGCAGCGTAAGGACAGGGGGAGGAAACACCATATATTTT
CASSVRTGGGNTIYF
>TRBD1|15|-|TRBJ1-4|TRBV2
TGTGCCAGCAGCGGACAGGGGCCGGCTAATGAAAAACTGTTTTTT
CASSGQGPANEKLFF
>-|15|once|TRBJ1-3|TRBV19
TGTGCCAGTAGCAGACAGCTTCTCTCTGGAAACACCATATATTTT
CASSRQLLSGNTIYF
>-|16|-|TRBJ2-7|TRBV9
TGTGCCAGCAGCCCAAGCGCCCCAGGACAACCTTACGAGCAGTACTTC
CASSPSAPGQPYEQYF
>-|12|-|TRBJ2-7|TRBV30
TGTGCCTGGAGTCAGGTTAGCTACGAGCAGTACTTC
CAWSQVSYEQYF
>TRBD1|15|few|TRBJ2-7|TRBV6-5
TGTGCCAGCAGTTGGGACAGTTCGAGCTCCTACGAGCAGTACTTC
CASSWDSSSSYEQYF
>-|12|-|TRBJ2-7|TRBV6-1
TGTGCCAGCGCGGTCAGCTCCTACGAGCAGTACTTC
CASAVSSYEQYF
>TRBD2|19|-|TRBJ2-1|TRBV7-9
TGTGCCAGCAGGGGGGGAGTAGCGGGTGACCTCCTCCTGGGCAATGAGCAGTTCTTC
CASRGGVAGDLLLGNEQFF
>TRBD1|15|-|TRBJ2-7|TRBV27
TGTGCCAGCAGCTTGGGGGTCCGGGACAGTGAAGAGCAGTACTTC
CASSLGVRDSEEQYF
>TRBD1|15|once|TRBJ1-1|TRBV5-4
TGTGCCAGCAGCTATCGGGACAGGCCCTTAGCTGAAGCTTTCTTT
CASSYRDRPLAEAFF
>-|15|once|TRBJ1-5|TRBV6-1
TGTGCCAGCAGTGAAATTACTAGGGAAAATCAGCCCCAGCATTTT
CASSEITRENQPQHF
>TRBD2|16|-|TRBJ2-7|TRBV19
TGTGCCAGTAGTATCGACCGGGAGGAGACTATCTACGAGCAGTACTTC
CASSIDREETIYEQYF
>-|13|few|TRBJ2-7|TRBV7-8
TGTGCCAGTAACTCAGGGGAGCAGTTGGAGCAGTACTTC
CASNSGEQLEQYF
>-|11|-|TRBJ1-1|TRBV10-2
TGCGCCAGCAGTGATTATCTTCTACCTTTCTTT
CASSDYLLPFF
>TRBD2|15|-|TRBJ2-2|TRBV6-1
TGTGCCAGCAGTGGACTAGCGGGAGACACCGGGGAGCTGTTTTTT
CASSGLAGDTGELFF
>TRBD1|14|-|TRBJ2-7|TRBV2
TGTGCCAGCAACACAGGGGGCCGGGGCTACGAGCAGTACTTC
CASNTGGRGYEQYF
>TRBD2|15|-|TRBJ2-7|TRBV28
TGTGCCAGCAGTTTACTTAGCGGGCCGGTCTACGAGCAGTACTTC
CASSLLSGPVYEQYF
>-|15|-|TRBJ2-1|TRBV4-1
TGCGCCAGCAGCCAAGAGAAACTAGGACGGGGTGAGCAGTTCTTC
CASSQEKLGRGEQFF
>TRBD2|16|-|TRBJ2-3|TRBV7-3
TGTGCCAGCAGCTTAGGACTAGCGGGAGGAGCAGATACGCAGTATTTT
CASSLGLAGGADTQYF
>TRBD2|16|-|TRBJ2-1|TRBV19
TGTGCCAGTAGTAGCTCAGCGGGAGGCTCCTACAATGAGCAGTTCTTC
CASSSSAGGSYNEQFF
>-|14|-|TRBJ2-5|TRBV2
TGTGCCAGCAGTGTGTACAGGACTAAGGAGACCCAGTACTTC
CASSVYRTKETQYF
>TRBD2|14|-|TRBJ2-1|TRBV19
TGTGCCAGTGGGGGACTAGCGGGAGTCAATGAGCAGTTCTTC
CASGGLAGVNEQFF
>TRBD1|15|few|TRBJ2-7|TRBV5-4
TGTGCCAGCAGCATTCCGGGACAGGGATCCTACGAGCAGTACTTC
CASSIPGQGSYEQYF
>TRBD1|13|-|TRBJ1-4|TRBV28
TGTGCCAGCAGTAGGGACAGGAATGAAAAACTGTTTTTT
CASSRDRNEKLFF
>-|14|-|TRBJ2-5|TRBV5-4
TGTGCCAGCAGCTTGAGACAGGTCCAAGAGACCCAGTACTTC
CASSLRQVQETQYF
>-|13|-|TRBJ2-3|TRBV19
TGTGCCAGTAGCCCCCTGGACAGTGATTGGCAGTATTTT
CASSPLDSDWQYF
>TRBD1|15|-|TRBJ1-2|TRBV5-1
TGCGCCAGCAGCTTGTCCGGCCAGGGGGCAAGTGGCTACACCTTC
CASSLSGQGASGYTF
>TRBD2|15|once|TRBJ2-7|TRBV2
TGTGCCAGCAGGGACCTGACTAGCGGGGGGTTGGAGCAGTACTTC
CASRDLTSGGLEQYF
>TRBD1|16|-|TRBJ2-3|TRBV30
TGTGCCTGGAGGCCGGACAGGGGCATCATCACAGATACGCAGTATTTT
CAWRPDRGIITDTQYF
>-|15|-|TRBJ1-5|TRBV7-9
TGTGCCAGCAGCTCCCTGGAGGGACCGAATCAGCCCCAGCATTTT
CASSSLEGPNQPQHF
>TRBD1|16|few|TRBJ2-7|TRBV7-3
TGTGCCAGCAGCTTAGTCCCCCTTGGGACAGGGGGAGAGCAGTACTTC
CASSLVPLGTGGEQYF
>TRBD1|14|-|TRBJ1-5|TRBV27
TGTGCCAGCAGTTACAGGGGCGACAATCAGCCCCAGCATTTT
CASSYRGDNQPQHF
>TRBD2|16|-|TRBJ2-5|TRBV27
TGTGCCAGCAGCGTGGCTAGCGGGAGAGACCAAGAGACCCAGTACTTC
CASSVASGRDQETQYF
>TRBD1|16|few|TRBJ1-3|TRBV28
TGTGCCAGCAGAAGGAACCAGGGGGGCTCTGGAAACACCATATATTTT
CASRRNQGGSGNTIYF
>TRBD1|16|-|TRBJ1-2|TRBV28
TGTGCCAGCAGTTTAGGGACAGGGGGCGCCATCTATGGCTACACCTTC
CASSLGTGGAIYGYTF
>-|14|-|TRBJ2-1|TRBV7-9
TGTGCCAGCAGCTTAGAATTGGACAGCAATGAGCAGTTCTTC
CASSLELDSNEQFF
>TRBD2|16|-|TRBJ2-3|TRBV28
TGTGCCAGTTTAGGGTCGTCGGAGCGGGAGGCAGATACGCAGTATTTT
CASLGSSEREADTQYF
>TRBD1|16|-|TRBJ2-7|TRBV28
TGTGCCAGCAGTTCCGTCGGGACAGGGGGAATTGGCGAGCAGTACTTC
CASSSVGTGGIGEQYF